The source of this T cell receptor beta chain is a study of spatial heterogeneity in lung cancer. Study as a whole: Fewer alpha-chain than beta-chain sequences were consistently detected. The library had UMIs, and each TCR and UMI pair averaged more than ten raw reads.

The CDR3 is 12 amino acids. V trimming: 3 bases; J trimming: 11 bases; junction bases outside the gene matches: 6. Carried by each TCR cDNA molecule was a unique molecular identifier. MiXCR was run by TCRdb on the 5' RACE reads, yielding one entry per CDR3 protein. The sample has 3,200 or so distinct CDR3 sequences, 15% to 20% seen once. By sample share, this clonotype is medium-sized. As to time point: sample taken at primary tumor resection. Material for sequencing was whole RNA from tumor, nontumor lung or frozen PBMC, left unsorted. The donor population consisted of just over 70 patients with untreated, early-stage non-small cell lung cancer.

This sequence joins TRBV12-3 or TRBV12-4 and TRBJ1-1; TRBD1 matches at 7 bases. The input for sequencing was PBMCs, taken at surgery. The TCR comes from a female donor with early-stage non-small cell lung cancer. In DNA, the CDR3 is TGTGCCAGCAGTTTTCCGGGACAGAAGGCTTTCTTT. Translating gives CASSFPGQKAFF.